This TCR beta chain is from a study of tumor-infiltrating lymphocytes in primary liver carcinoma. Germline DNA was also extracted, and blood RNA derived from unsorted whole blood. This clonotype was detected only a few times. The V gene's germline CDR1 is KGHDR and CDR2 SFDVKD. Trimming pared 0 bases from V and 6 bases from J, leaving 7 bases between. There are 14 residues in the CDR3. Constant-region priming of 500 ng total RNA yielded TCR beta cDNA. Researchers made the TCR beta libraries by running three nested multiplex PCR rounds with slightly modified ARM-PCR. Use of TRBV1-TRBV30 forward primers with a C-beta reverse primer characterized the first two PCR rounds, which lasted about 10 cycles each. TCRdb called the multiplex PCR reads again in MiXCR, with one record for every CDR3 protein. There are 300,000 to 400,000 distinct CDR3 sequences in the sample; 65% occur only once, and 5.5% to 7% lies in the top ten.

This sequence was found in a man aged 40-50 years with primary liver carcinoma and hepatitis B virus infection. Material for sequencing was peripheral blood. This chain uses TRBV24-1 with TRBJ2-2; D is undetermined. For the CDR3, the DNA is TGTGCCACCAGTGATTTGCAAGGCGCCGGGGAGCTGTTTTTT. Its translation: CATSDLQGAGELFF.